Each of the 23 T cell receptor beta chains below was sequenced from the same sample in a study of human T cells and chemical hapten exposure. TCRdb passed the RACE reads through MiXCR, listing each CDR3 protein once. The sample has roughly 86,000 distinct CDR3 sequences, 8% to 11% seen once. Documented time point: patch test 1, 2 weeks after DPC sensitization. Treatment of the sample: therapeutic diphenylcyclopropenone sensitization with weekly scalp DPC. The source was whole blood, collected in connection with sensitization to the hapten diphenylcyclopropenone (DPC). These receptors came from a man aged 40-55 years with alopecia areata. Some clones in this sample may be carry-over from other donors' samples.

This clonotype was detected ten times or more. The chain has TRBV20-1 and TRBJ2-7; a possible D gene is TRBD2 (5 bases). The CDR3 runs to 11 residues. V lost 6 bases to trimming and J lost 6 bases, with 12 bases between them. Germline V gene data show CDR1 as DFQATT and CDR2 as SNEGSKA (reference sequence). The chain's CDR3 is CSATFSGEQYV. For the CDR3, the DNA is TGCAGTGCGACTTTCAGCGGCGAGCAGTACGTC.

The rearrangement uses TRBV30 and TRBJ2-7, with no clear D. Germline assignment: CDR1 GTSNPN and CDR2 SVGIG (reference sequence). The V end was cut by 0 bases, the J end by 6 bases, with 6 bases between. The CDR3 consists of 11 residues. The CDR3 loop is CAWSVPPEQYF. In nucleotides, the CDR3 is TGTGCCTGGAGTGTACCCCCCGAGCAGTACTTC.

This clonotype occurred a few times. Here the CDR3 DNA reads TGTGCCAGCAGAGGGGACTACAATGAGCAGTTCTTC. Its protein is CASRGDYNEQFF. The J gene is TRBJ2-1, the V gene TRBV7-9, with D perhaps matching TRBD1 (5 bases). The CDR3 extends over 12 amino acids. Looked up from germline, CDR1 is SEHNR and CDR2 is FQNEAQ (reference sequence). V was pared by 6 bases and J by 3 bases, with 6 bases between.

Ten or more counts support this clonotype. V is TRBV6-5 and J is TRBJ2-7; D unresolved. Germline V gene sequence: CDR1 MNHEY, CDR2 SVGAGI. This CDR3 spans 9 amino acids. V dropped 6 bases and J dropped 11 bases, with 8 bases sitting between them. The CDR3 reads CASRPTKYV. CDR3 in DNA: TGTGCCAGCAGACCCACGAAGTACGTC.

This clonotype was seen more than once but under ten times. The chain is built from TRBV19 and TRBJ2-4; D ambiguous. The ends were cut back, 3 bases at V and 0 bases at J, with 9 bases in the middle. The CDR3 loop spans 15 amino acids. Germline-derived CDR1 and CDR2 are LNHDA and SQIVND (reference sequence). CDR3 amino acids: CASSIWTLAKNIQYF. In DNA, the CDR3 is TGTGCCAGTAGTATCTGGACCCTAGCCAAAAACATTCAGTACTTC.

The V call is TRBV6-2 or TRBV6-3, the J call TRBJ1-1; D possibly corresponds to TRBD1 (6 bases). V gave up 6 bases and J gave up 5 bases, with 10 bases separating them. Germline CDR1 and CDR2: MNHEY and SVGEGT. The CDR3 sequence is 12 residues long. The CDR3 bases are TGTGCCAGCAGATTACAGGGAACTGAAGCTTTCTTT. It yields the protein CASRLQGTEAFF.

In this sample, this clonotype turned up a few times. The J gene is TRBJ1-5, the V gene TRBV7-2, with a weak D call TRBD1 (6 bases). Trimming stripped 2 bases from V and 0 bases from J, with 17 bases between. CDR3 size: 18 residues. Germline V gene lookup returns CDR1 SGHTA and CDR2 FQGNSA. DNA for the CDR3: TGTGCCAGCAGCTTAACGGGGAAGGGGGTTTATAGCAATCAGCCCCAGCATTTT. This translates into CASSLTGKGVYSNQPQHF.

A few counts support this clonotype. The rearrangement joins TRBV20-1 to TRBJ2-7; 10 bases align to TRBD1. V lost 6 bases and J lost 4; bases outside the gene matches: 12. CDR1 is DFQATT, CDR2 SNEGSKA, per germline (reference sequence). The CDR3 runs to 15 residues. The CDR3 region has the DNA TGCAGTGCGCCAGACCCCGGGACAGGGGCGTACGAGCAGTACTTC. This translates into CSAPDPGTGAYEQYF.

This clonotype was seen more than once but under ten times. The chain carries TRBV7-3 and TRBJ2-1, with 9 bases lining up with TRBD2. V dropped 2 bases and J dropped 7; count of bases not matched to a gene: 9. Germline V gene lookup returns CDR1 SGHTA and CDR2 FQGTGA. The CDR3 has 16 amino acids. CDR3 DNA: TGTGCCAGCAGCTTAGGCGGCGGGAGGGCCAGTAATGAGCAGTTCTTC. Protein sequence: CASSLGGGRASNEQFF.

Only a few counts were recorded for this clonotype. V usage is TRBV3-1 and J usage is TRBJ2-1; D not certain. This CDR3 has 11 amino acids. V was trimmed by 0 bases and J by 12 bases, leaving 6 bases between them. From germline, CDR1 is LGHDT and CDR2 YNNKEL (reference sequence). CDR3 nucleotides: TGTGCCAGCAGCCAAGATTCTCGGCAGTTCTTC. As protein: CASSQDSRQFF.

The sample holds a few counts of this clonotype. CDR3 sequence: CASSKEGGQASHYEQYV. The CDR3 bases are TGTGCCAGCAGCAAAGAGGGTGGACAGGCATCACACTACGAGCAGTACGTC. V and J are TRBV21-1 and TRBJ2-7; the table's D call, TRBD1, was not checked against the DNA. TRBV21-1 is classified as a pseudogene. This CDR3 contains 17 residues.

The chain joins TRBV3-1 to TRBJ2-7; D is perhaps TRBD1 or TRBD2 (6 bases each). The CDR3 length is 15 residues. Germline V gene data show CDR1 as LGHDT and CDR2 as YNNKEL (reference sequence). Trimming took off 4 bases at V and 2 bases at J, with 15 bases between the two ends. The CDR3 protein is CASSPLGGTTYEQYF. The CDR3 coding sequence is TGTGCCAGCAGCCCCCTTGGCGGGACAACCTACGAGCAGTACTTC.

The V gene is TRBV7-9, the J gene TRBJ2-7; D remains unclear. This CDR3 contains 13 residues. The ends were cut back, 1 base at V and 2 bases at J, with 6 bases in the middle. CDR1 is SEHNR and CDR2 is FQNEAQ in the germline V gene (reference sequence). CDR3 DNA: TGTGCCAGCAGCTTAGAGAATCCCTACGAGCAGTACTTC. Amino acid sequence: CASSLENPYEQYF.

This clonotype was found many times. This chain joins TRBV20-1 and TRBJ2-1; TRBD1 is a possible D gene (6 bases). Trimming left V 0 bases short and J 7 bases short, with 10 bases between. The CDR3 is made up of 13 amino acids. Germline assignment: CDR1 DFQATT and CDR2 SNEGSKA (reference sequence). The CDR3 loop reads CSARDLGGNEQFF. CDR3 nucleotide sequence: TGCAGTGCTAGAGATTTAGGGGGTAATGAGCAGTTCTTC.

The chain combines TRBV27 with TRBJ1-5; D ambiguous. CDR1 and CDR2 from the germline V gene are MNHEY and SMNVEV (reference sequence). Trimming cost V 3 bases and J 2 bases, with 8 bases left between them. The CDR3 has 14 amino acids. CDR3: CASSFHSRNQPQHF. The CDR3 nucleotides read TGTGCCAGCAGTTTCCACTCCCGCAATCAGCCCCAGCATTTT.

At least ten counts were recorded for this clonotype. The J gene is TRBJ1-2, the V gene TRBV28, with TRBD1 matching over 7 bases. Germline trimming cut 2 bases from V and 5 bases from J; bases unmatched to any gene: 5. CDR1 and CDR2 (germline): MDHEN, SYDVKM. The CDR3 spans 14 residues. CDR3 nucleotides: TGTGCCAGCAGTTTAGACCCAGGGGGGTATGGCTACACCTTC. This gives the protein CASSLDPGGYGYTF.

This clonotype occurred a few times. The rearrangement uses TRBV5-1 and TRBJ2-3, with 10 bases matching TRBD1. The CDR3 contains 15 residues. Germline CDR1 and CDR2: SGHRS and YFSETQ. With V trimmed by 7 bases and J by 6 bases, 11 bases remained unmatched. CDR3 amino acids: CASSSGTGVGDTQYF. For the CDR3, the DNA is TGCGCCAGCTCGTCCGGGACAGGGGTAGGGGATACGCAGTATTTT.

This clonotype showed up just once. The rearrangement joins TRBV30 to TRBJ2-3; TRBD2 might be the D (6 bases). This CDR3 contains 13 residues. V shed 5 bases and J shed 0 bases, with 9 bases lying between them. Per germline, CDR1 GTSNPN and CDR2 SVGIG (reference sequence). The CDR3 region is CAWARESTDTQYF. For the CDR3, the DNA is TGTGCCTGGGCTCGGGAGAGCACAGATACGCAGTATTTT.

The chain combines TRBV4-3 with TRBJ2-7; 9 bases line up with TRBD2. Germline V lookup: CDR1 LGHNA, CDR2 YSLEER. V gave up 2 bases and J gave up 3 bases; unmatched junction bases: 2. The CDR3 has 14 amino acids. DNA for the CDR3: TGCGCCAGCAGCCAACTAGCGGGAAACTACGAGCAGTACTTC. It encodes CASSQLAGNYEQYF.

This clonotype was picked up a small number of times. The J gene is TRBJ2-7, the V gene TRBV14; 7 nucleotides align to TRBD2. CDR3 length equals 20 residues. V was pared by 1 base and J by 2 bases, with 20 bases of the junction left unmatched. The germline CDR1 and CDR2 sequences are SGHDN and FVKESK. The CDR3 DNA reads TGTGCCAGCAGCCAAGTTTTGCGGGGTAGCGGGCCGTGGAAACCCTACGAGCAGTACTTC. It yields the protein CASSQVLRGSGPWKPYEQYF.

This clonotype was observed a few times. The J gene is TRBJ1-2, the V gene TRBV30; 7 nucleotides match TRBD1. CDR3 size: 17 residues. The ends lost 6 bases at V and 4 bases at J; junction bases unmatched: 20. Germline V gene lookup returns CDR1 GTSNPN and CDR2 SVGIG (reference sequence). The CDR3 loop is CACPGGQQTTGVYGYTF. CDR3 bases: TGTGCCTGTCCAGGGGGACAACAAACAACAGGGGTCTATGGCTACACCTTC.

In this sample, this clonotype turned up a few times. V usage is TRBV6-1 and J usage is TRBJ2-1; D remains unclear. In germline, CDR1 is MNHNS, CDR2 SASEGT. This CDR3 spans 10 amino acids. Trimming shortened V by 7 bases and J by 6 bases, and 4 bases separated the two germline ends. CDR3 residues: CASIGNEQFF. The CDR3 DNA reads as TGTGCCAGCATTGGCAATGAGCAGTTCTTC.

The chain carries TRBV5-1 and TRBJ1-2; D may be TRBD1 (6 bases). The germline V gene encodes CDR1 SGHRS and CDR2 YFSETQ. Trimming removed 1 base from V and 8 bases from J, with 9 bases in between. This CDR3 has 12 amino acids. Written as DNA, the CDR3 is TGCGCCAGCAGCTTGAGGGGGATCGGCTACACCTTC. Translation gives CASSLRGIGYTF.